This passage covers 5 T cell receptor beta chains from one sample sequenced in a study of CD8 T cells in Susac syndrome. A quantity of 0.5 to 1 ug RNA underwent reverse transcription using random hexamers. From the immunoSEQ multiplex PCR reads, TCRdb called clonotypes with MiXCR, one entry per CDR3 protein. The sample yields some 200,000 distinct CDR3 sequences, over 85% seen once. Sequenced material: CD4+ T cells from PBMCs. These receptors originate from a human donor in good health.

The chain carries TRBV13 and TRBJ2-5, with D unclear. Trimming removed 6 bases from V and 7 bases from J, with 9 bases in between. The CDR3 loop spans 11 amino acids. Germline loops: CDR1 PRHDT, CDR2 FYEKMQ (reference sequence). The CDR3 protein is CASSYSGTQYF. The CDR3 DNA follows: TGTGCCAGCAGTTACTCCGGGACCCAGTACTTC.

The J gene is TRBJ2-6, the V gene TRBV6-6; D tentatively reads TRBD1 or TRBD2 (5 bases each). This CDR3 has 15 amino acids. V was cut by 5 bases and J by 4 bases, with 12 bases left in between. Germline-derived CDR1 and CDR2 are MNHNY and SVGAGI (reference sequence). For the CDR3, the DNA is TGTGCCAGCAGTCAACACGGGGCCGGGGCCAACGTCCTGACTTTC. Its protein is CASSQHGAGANVLTF.

The chain links TRBV11-3 to TRBJ2-1; 8 nucleotides agree with TRBD2. CDR1 is SGHNT, CDR2 YENEEA, per germline. The CDR3 has 16 residues. V dropped 2 bases and J dropped 6; count of bases not matched to a gene: 9. This chain's CDR3 is CASSLMGSGDSNEQFF. CDR3 coding DNA: TGTGCCAGCAGCTTAATGGGTAGCGGGGACTCCAATGAGCAGTTCTTC.

CDR3 protein: CASSIGRGRGDTQYF. DNA for the CDR3: TGTGCCAGTAGTATAGGGAGGGGGCGTGGAGATACGCAGTATTTT. The genes are TRBV19 and TRBJ2-3, with a weak D call TRBD1 (7 bases). Germline V gene sequence: CDR1 LNHDA, CDR2 SQIVND (reference sequence). The CDR3 covers 15 residues. V shed 1 base and J shed 5 bases, with 13 bases lying between them.

This clonotype has just one count. The chain uses TRBV7-9 and TRBJ2-6, with a tentative D call TRBD1 (6 bases). The CDR3 runs to 18 residues. CDR1 is SEHNR and CDR2 is FQNEAQ in the germline V gene (reference sequence). Trimming pared 5 bases from V and 0 bases from J, leaving 17 bases between. CDR3 in DNA: TGTGCCAGCAGCCCCGTTAGGGGGTGGGGCTCTGGGGCCAACGTCCTGACTTTC. Protein sequence: CASSPVRGWGSGANVLTF.